This TCR beta chain was recorded in a study of TIL therapy for anti-PD-1-resistant metastatic lung cancer. General study points: Many TIL product clones were absent from baseline tumor, suggesting clonal contraction.

CDR3 length: 15 residues. Germline V lookup: CDR1 SGHRS, CDR2 YFSETQ. Trimming removed 0 bases from V and 8 bases from J; junction bases left unmatched: 11. Time point of the sample: pre-treatment sample, taken before nivolumab and TIL therapy. Tumor tissue came from excised metastases, mostly pleural nodules or supraclavicular lymph nodes. The libraries were made with immunoSEQ v3. Data came from immunoSEQ multiplex PCR; TCRdb stores just in-frame clones and leaves some out. The sample consists of approximately 24,000 clones, about two thirds of them appearing once. Concerning this clone: Its target is unknown.

This rearrangement joins TRBV5-1 to TRBJ2-7, with TRBD1 matching 7 bases. The origin of this receptor is a person between 25 and 80 years old with non-small cell lung cancer. Sequenced here: tumor tissue, sampled at baseline. For the CDR3, the DNA is TGCGCCAGCAGCTTGGATGGGACAGACCTAGTGAAGCAGTACTTC. This translates into CASSLDGTDLVKQYF.